Below, 8 T cell receptor beta chains from the same sample are listed, as sequenced in a study of T cells in Graves' hyperthyroidism and ophthalmopathy. RNA transcripts gave rise to amplified TCR beta CDR3 regions. An initial round of RT-PCR targeting the TCR CDR3 relied on the HTBI primer set. TCRdb fed the multiplex PCR reads into MiXCR, producing one record per CDR3 protein. The repertoire holds around 290,000 distinct CDR3 sequences, with 13% as singletons. The specimen sequenced was blood. The receptors were sampled from a woman aged 25 to 39 with Graves' hyperthyroidism that later progressed to Graves' ophthalmopathy.

There are a few counts of this clonotype. A junction end diverges from the germline sequence, so it may reflect a read error. This chain uses TRBV9 with TRBJ2-7; the D gene could be TRBD1 or TRBD2 (5 bases each). CDR1 and CDR2 (germline): SGDLS, YYNGEE. This CDR3 region has 15 residues. CDR3 DNA sequence: TGTGCCAGCAGCGTAGCGCCTTTGGGGGTCTACGAGCAGCACTTC. The encoded protein is CASSVAPLGVYEQHF.

At least ten counts were recorded for this clonotype. The rearrangement joins TRBV6-1 to TRBJ1-1; possibly TRBD1 for D (5 bases). CDR1 and CDR2 (germline): MNHNS, SASEGT. V was trimmed by 6 bases and J by 5 bases, leaving 13 bases between them. The CDR3 runs to 13 residues. The DNA of the CDR3 is TGTGCCAGCAGCGCCAGGGAAGGGACTGAAGCTTTCTTT. Residues: CASSAREGTEAFF.

The V and J genes are TRBV4-3 and TRBJ2-2; the D gene is possibly TRBD2 (5 bases). Germline lookup yields CDR1 LGHNA and CDR2 YSLEER. There are 13 residues in the CDR3. V was trimmed by 5 bases and J by 7 bases, leaving 11 bases between them. CDR3 in DNA: TGCGCCAGCAGCGAACTAGATGTCGGGGAGCTGTTTTTT. It yields the protein CASSELDVGELFF.

This clonotype was seen more than once but under ten times. The J gene is TRBJ1-2, the V gene TRBV25-1; 10 positions match TRBD1. From germline, CDR1 is MGHDK and CDR2 SYGVNS. V gave up 10 bases and J gave up 2 bases; unmatched junction bases: 13. This CDR3 has 16 amino acids. CDR3 DNA sequence: TGTGCCACCCGCGGACAGGGGGGGACTATGAACTATGGCTACACCTTC. This encodes CATRGQGGTMNYGYTF.

This clonotype was observed many times. V usage is TRBV20-1 and J usage is TRBJ2-5; 7 nucleotides line up with TRBD2. Looked up from germline, CDR1 is DFQATT and CDR2 is SNEGSKA (reference sequence). Trimming at V came to 8 bases and at J to 5 bases, leaving 8 bases not matched to a gene. The CDR3 length is 12 residues. The CDR3 bases are TGCAGTATTAGCGGGTCGGGGGAGACCCAGTACTTC. Its protein is CSISGSGETQYF.

The chain is built from TRBV3-1 and TRBJ1-6, with TRBD1 matching 8 bases. CDR3 length equals 14 residues. Germline assignment: CDR1 LGHDT and CDR2 YNNKEL (reference sequence). V was clipped by 4 bases and J by 9 bases; unmatched bases: 5. The CDR3 DNA is TGTGCCAGCAGCCCACAGGGGGGGGTTTCACCCCTCCACTTT. Translated, it gives CASSPQGGVSPLHF.

The table lists this clonotype with many counts. The genes are TRBV20-1 and TRBJ2-7; D might be TRBD1 (6 bases). V was pared by 5 bases and J by 0 bases, with 17 bases between. This CDR3 region has 15 residues. The V gene's germline CDR1 is DFQATT and CDR2 SNEGSKA (reference sequence). In nucleotides, the CDR3 is TGCAGTGCTGAGGAGCCCAGGGGAGTCTCCTACGAGCAGTACTTC. It specifies CSAEEPRGVSYEQYF.

The CDR3 loop is CAISKGRGLGLSEKLFF. The CDR3 region has the DNA TGTGCCATCAGTAAAGGGAGGGGGCTAGGGTTGAGTGAAAAACTGTTTTTT. This chain uses TRBV10-3 with TRBJ1-4; 7 bases agree with TRBD1. The CDR3 loop spans 17 amino acids. The germline gives CDR1 ENHRY, CDR2 SYGVKD. V was clipped by 5 bases and J by 7 bases; unmatched bases: 16.